This entry features one T cell receptor (beta chain) sequence. As yet, its antigen is unknown. This sample was included in a study of cytomegalovirus exposure and HLA in healthy donors. Researchers ran the PCR with 60 Vbeta and 13 Jbeta primers. Using immunoSEQ multiplex PCR, the repertoire was profiled, and TCRdb retains in-frame clones only, with some absent. The table lists about 160,000 clones, roughly four fifths of them singletons, with around 2.5% in the top ten. Study results and caveats: Per a later analysis, HLA-associated TCR beta chains showed more clonal expansion than other, equally common TCR beta chains. Sequencing likely caused a cluster of highly shared sequence variants. As a later analysis revealed, the rate of TCR association differed by HLA locus, with DRB1 most and HLA-C fewest. Several of the most significant clusters appeared linked to common viral pathogens, based on a later analysis.

The sample consisted of PBMCs. This receptor was taken from a female donor in good health and CMV-seronegative.

This CDR3 is CASLRLAGGETQYF. The CDR3 nucleotides read TGTGCCAGCCTACGACTAGCGGGAGGTGAGACCCAGTACTTC. V usage is TRBV6-1 and J usage is TRBJ2-5, with 13 positions matching TRBD2. Germline assignment: CDR1 MNHNS and CDR2 SASEGT. This CDR3 has 14 residues. The V and J ends lost 8 bases and 5 bases, in that order; junction bases with no gene match: 5.